The 5 T cell receptor beta chains below were found in one sample sequenced in a study of shared clonotypes between healthy human individuals (dated by TCRdb to about 2020). The library was generated by the immunoSEQ multiplex PCR assay. TCRdb limited this immuneACCESS table to in-frame rearrangements with V and J called. A share of clones is missing; checked studies link under half to unresolved V genes, and the rest is unexplained. Within this sample are approximately 650,000 clones, with 95% of them counted one time only. About 0.11% of the sample is in the top ten clones. CD8 naive samples were obtained by positive selection for CCR7 among CD45RO-negative cells, yielding a CD45RA+CCR7+ population from which TemRA cells were excluded. Input material: naive CD8+ T cells sorted from blood. This sample's cell subset or site label indicates: CD45RA+CCR7+. These receptors all come from a woman in her twenties or thirties in good health.

The rearrangement uses TRBV9 and TRBJ1-1; D unclear. With 4 bases removed from V and 3 bases from J, the gap between germline ends came to 13 bases. The CDR3 loop spans 14 amino acids. Germline CDR1 reads SGDLS; CDR2 reads YYNGEE. The DNA of the CDR3 is TGTGCCAGCAGCCTAGGGAGTGAGGACACTGAAGCTTTCTTT. This gives the protein CASSLGSEDTEAFF.

V and J are TRBV4-1 and TRBJ1-1; D unclear. Trimming removed 1 base from V and 4 bases from J, with 13 bases in between. CDR3 size: 15 residues. In germline, CDR1 is MGHRA, CDR2 YSYEKL. The CDR3 loop reads CASSQVQPLTTEAFF. The DNA for the CDR3 is TGCGCCAGCAGCCAAGTTCAGCCCCTGACCACTGAAGCTTTCTTT.

This sequence joins TRBV2 and TRBJ2-7; D is possibly TRBD1 or TRBD2 (5 bases each). This CDR3 region has 14 residues. Between the trimmed V and J ends, which lost 2 bases and 1 base, there was a span of 9 bases. The germline CDR1 and CDR2 sequences are SNHLY and FYNNEI. CDR3 coding DNA: TGTGCCAGCAGTGAATGGGACGGATCCTACGAGCAGTACTTC. It codes for CASSEWDGSYEQYF.

The genes are TRBV14 and TRBJ2-1; 9 positions agree with TRBD2. Germline lookup yields CDR1 SGHDN and CDR2 FVKESK. Unmatched junction bases numbered 10, after V lost 4 bases and J lost 0 bases. The CDR3 is 18 amino acids. CDR3 sequence: CASSPLAGGMSSYNEQFF. As DNA, the CDR3 is TGTGCCAGCAGCCCCCTCGCGGGAGGGATGAGCTCCTACAATGAGCAGTTCTTC.

The chain recombines TRBV6-1 with TRBJ2-5; D remains unclear. Trimming removed 2 bases from V and 13 bases from J, with 14 bases in between. Germline assignment: CDR1 MNHNS and CDR2 SASEGT. This CDR3 contains 12 residues. Written as DNA, the CDR3 is TGTGCCAGCAGTGAAAACCAGGTTAGGTCGTACTTC. This gives the protein CASSENQVRSYF.